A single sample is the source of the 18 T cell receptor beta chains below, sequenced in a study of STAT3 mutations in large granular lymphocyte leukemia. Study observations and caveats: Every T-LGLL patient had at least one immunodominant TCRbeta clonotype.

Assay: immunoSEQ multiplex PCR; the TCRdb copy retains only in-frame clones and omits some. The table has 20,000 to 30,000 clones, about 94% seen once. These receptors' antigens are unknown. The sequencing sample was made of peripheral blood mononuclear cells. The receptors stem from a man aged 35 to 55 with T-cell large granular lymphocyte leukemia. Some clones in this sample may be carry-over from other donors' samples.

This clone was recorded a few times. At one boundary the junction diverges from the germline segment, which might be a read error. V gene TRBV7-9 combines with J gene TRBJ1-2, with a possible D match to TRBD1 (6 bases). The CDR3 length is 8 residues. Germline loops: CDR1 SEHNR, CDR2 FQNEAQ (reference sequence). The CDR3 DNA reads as TGTCGTGGGGGGCACGGCTCCTTC. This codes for CRGGHGSF.

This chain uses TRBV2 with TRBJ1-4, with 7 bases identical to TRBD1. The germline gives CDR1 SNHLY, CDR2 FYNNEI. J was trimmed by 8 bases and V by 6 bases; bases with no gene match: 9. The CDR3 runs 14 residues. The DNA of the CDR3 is TGTGCCAGCAGGAGGGACAGTGAGGGAGAAAAACTGTTTTTT. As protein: CASRRDSEGEKLFF. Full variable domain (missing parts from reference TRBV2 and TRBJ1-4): EPEVTQTPSHQVTQMGQEVILRCVPISNHLYFYWYRQILGQKVEFLVSFYNNEISEKSEIFDDQFSVERPDGSNFTLKIRSTKLEDSAMYFCASRRDSEGEKLFFGSGTQLSVL.

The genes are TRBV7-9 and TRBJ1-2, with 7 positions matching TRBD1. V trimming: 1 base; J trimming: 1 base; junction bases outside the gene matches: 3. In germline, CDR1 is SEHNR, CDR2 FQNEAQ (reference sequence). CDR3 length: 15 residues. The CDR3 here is CASSLEGQFNYGYTF. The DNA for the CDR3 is TGTGCCAGCAGCTTAGAGGGACAGTTTAACTATGGCTACACCTTC.

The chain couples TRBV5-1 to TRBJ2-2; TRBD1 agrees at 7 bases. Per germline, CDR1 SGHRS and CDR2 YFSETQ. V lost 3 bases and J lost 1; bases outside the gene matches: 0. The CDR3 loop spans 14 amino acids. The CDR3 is CASSWTGNTGELFF. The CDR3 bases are TGCGCCAGCAGCTGGACAGGGAACACCGGGGAGCTGTTTTTT.

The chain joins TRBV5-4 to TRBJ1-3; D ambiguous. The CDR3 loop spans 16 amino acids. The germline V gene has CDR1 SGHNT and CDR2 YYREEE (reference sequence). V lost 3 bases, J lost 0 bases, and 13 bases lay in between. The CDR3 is CASSYDSAASGNTIYF. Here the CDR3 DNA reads TGTGCCAGCAGCTACGATTCCGCGGCCTCTGGAAACACCATATATTTT. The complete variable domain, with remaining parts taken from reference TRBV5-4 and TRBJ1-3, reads ETGVTQSPTHLIKTRGQQVTLRCSSQSGHNTVSWYQQALGQGPQFIFQYYREEENGRGNFPPRFSGLQFPNYSSELNVNALELDDSALYLCASSYDSAASGNTIYFGEGSWLTVV.

The CDR3 bases are TGTGCCAGCTCCCCGGGACAGGGGGGACCCTACGAGCAGTACTTC. Amino acids: CASSPGQGGPYEQYF. The gene calls are TRBV18 and TRBJ2-7, with 11 bases lining up with TRBD1. The CDR3 totals 15 residues. CDR1 KGHSH and CDR2 LQKENI come from the germline V gene. Germline trimming cut 6 bases from V and 2 bases from J; bases unmatched to any gene: 6.

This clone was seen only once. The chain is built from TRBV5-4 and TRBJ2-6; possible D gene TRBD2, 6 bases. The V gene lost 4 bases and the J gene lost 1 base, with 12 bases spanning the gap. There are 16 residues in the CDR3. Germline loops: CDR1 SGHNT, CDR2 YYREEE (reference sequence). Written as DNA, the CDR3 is TGTGCCAGCAGCCTTTGGAGGGTGTCTGGGGCCAACGTCCTGACTTTC. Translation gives CASSLWRVSGANVLTF.

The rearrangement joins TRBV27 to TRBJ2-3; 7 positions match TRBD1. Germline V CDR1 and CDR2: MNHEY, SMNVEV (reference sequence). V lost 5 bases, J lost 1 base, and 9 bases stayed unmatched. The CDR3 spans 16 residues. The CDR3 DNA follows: TGTGCCAGCAGTCCTGGGACAGCACCCCGCACAGATACGCAGTATTTT. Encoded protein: CASSPGTAPRTDTQYF.

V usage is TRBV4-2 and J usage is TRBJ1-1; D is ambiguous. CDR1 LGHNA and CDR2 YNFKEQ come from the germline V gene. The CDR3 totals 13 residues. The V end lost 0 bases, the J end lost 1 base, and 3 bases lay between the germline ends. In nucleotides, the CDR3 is TGTGCCAGCAGCCAAGATCGGAACACTGAAGCTTTCTTT. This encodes CASSQDRNTEAFF.

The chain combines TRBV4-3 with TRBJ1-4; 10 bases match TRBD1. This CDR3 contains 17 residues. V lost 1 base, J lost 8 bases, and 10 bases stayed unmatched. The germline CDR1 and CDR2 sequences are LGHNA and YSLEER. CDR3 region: CASSQVALGQGREKLFF. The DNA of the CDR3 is TGCGCCAGCAGCCAAGTCGCCTTGGGACAGGGGCGAGAAAAACTGTTTTTT.

This chain's CDR3 is CASSPSEGNYGYTF. CDR3 DNA: TGTGCCAGCTCACCGTCCGAGGGCAACTATGGCTACACCTTC. The chain combines TRBV18 with TRBJ1-2; D is unclear. This CDR3 spans 14 amino acids. Germline loops: CDR1 KGHSH, CDR2 LQKENI. V lost 3 bases and J lost 2, with 10 bases in between.

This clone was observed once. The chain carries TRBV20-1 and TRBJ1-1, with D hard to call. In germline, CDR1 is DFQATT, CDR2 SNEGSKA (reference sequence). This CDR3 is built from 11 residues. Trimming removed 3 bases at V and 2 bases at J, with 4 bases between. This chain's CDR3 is CSARYNTEAFF. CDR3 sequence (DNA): TGCAGTGCTAGGTACAACACTGAAGCTTTCTTT.

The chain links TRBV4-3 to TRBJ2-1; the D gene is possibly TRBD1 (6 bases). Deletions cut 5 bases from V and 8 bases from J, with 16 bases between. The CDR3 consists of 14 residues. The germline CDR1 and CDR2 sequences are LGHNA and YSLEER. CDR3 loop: CASSSSTGSDEQFF. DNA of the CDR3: TGCGCCAGCAGCAGTTCCACAGGGTCGGATGAGCAGTTCTTC.

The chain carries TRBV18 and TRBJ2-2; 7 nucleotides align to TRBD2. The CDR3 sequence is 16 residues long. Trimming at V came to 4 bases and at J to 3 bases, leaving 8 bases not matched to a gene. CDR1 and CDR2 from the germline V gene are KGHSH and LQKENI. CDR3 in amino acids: CASSLIAGEDTGELFF. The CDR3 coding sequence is TGTGCCAGCTCACTTATCGCGGGGGAGGACACCGGGGAGCTGTTTTTT.

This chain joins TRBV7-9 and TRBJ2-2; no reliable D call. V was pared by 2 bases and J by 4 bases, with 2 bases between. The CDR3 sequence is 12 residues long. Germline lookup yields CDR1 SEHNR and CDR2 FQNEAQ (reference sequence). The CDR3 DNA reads TGTGCCAGCAGCTTATCCACCGGGGAGCTGTTTTTT. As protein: CASSLSTGELFF. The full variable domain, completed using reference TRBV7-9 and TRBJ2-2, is DTGVSQNPRHKITKRGQNVTFRCDPISEHNRLYWYRQTLGQGPEFLTYFQNEAQLEKSRLLSDRFSAERPKGSFSTLEIQRTEQGDSAMYLCASSLSTGELFFGEGSRLTVL.

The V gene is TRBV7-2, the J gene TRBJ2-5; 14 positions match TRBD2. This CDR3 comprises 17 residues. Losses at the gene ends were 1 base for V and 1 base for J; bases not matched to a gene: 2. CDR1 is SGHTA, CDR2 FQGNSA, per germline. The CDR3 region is CASSLGGTSGSQETQYF. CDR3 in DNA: TGTGCCAGCAGCTTAGGCGGGACTAGCGGGAGCCAAGAGACCCAGTACTTC. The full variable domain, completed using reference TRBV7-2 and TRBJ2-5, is GAGVSQSPSNKVTEKGKDVELRCDPISGHTALYWYRQSLGQGLEFLIYFQGNSAPDKSGLPSDRFSAERTGGSVSTLTIQRTQQEDSAVYLCASSLGGTSGSQETQYFGPGTRLLVL.

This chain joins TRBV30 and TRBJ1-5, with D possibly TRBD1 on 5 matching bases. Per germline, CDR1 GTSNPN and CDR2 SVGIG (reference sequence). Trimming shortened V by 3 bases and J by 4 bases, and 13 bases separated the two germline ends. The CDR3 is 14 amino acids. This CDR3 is CAWSSGTVNQPQHF. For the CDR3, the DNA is TGTGCCTGGAGCTCTGGGACGGTAAATCAGCCCCAGCATTTT.

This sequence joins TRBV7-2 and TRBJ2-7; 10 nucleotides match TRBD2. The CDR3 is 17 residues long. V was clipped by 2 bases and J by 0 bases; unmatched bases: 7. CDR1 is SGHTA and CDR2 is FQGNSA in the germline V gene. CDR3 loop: CASSLKYGTSASYEQYF. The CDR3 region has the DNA TGTGCCAGCAGCTTAAAATATGGGACTAGCGCCTCCTACGAGCAGTACTTC.